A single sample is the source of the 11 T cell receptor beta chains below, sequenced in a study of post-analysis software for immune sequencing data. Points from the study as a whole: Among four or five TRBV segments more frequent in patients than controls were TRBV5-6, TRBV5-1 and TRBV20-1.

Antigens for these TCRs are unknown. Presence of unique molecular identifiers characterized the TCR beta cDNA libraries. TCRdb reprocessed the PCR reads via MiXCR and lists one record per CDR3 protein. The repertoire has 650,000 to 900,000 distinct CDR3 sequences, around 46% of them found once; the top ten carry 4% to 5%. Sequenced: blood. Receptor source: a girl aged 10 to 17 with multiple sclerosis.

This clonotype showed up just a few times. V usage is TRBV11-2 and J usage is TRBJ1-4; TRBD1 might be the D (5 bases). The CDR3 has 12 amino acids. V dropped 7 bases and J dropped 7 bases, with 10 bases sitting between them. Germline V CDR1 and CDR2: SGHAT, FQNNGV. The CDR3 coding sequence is TGTGCCAGCACCCCCGGGGGTGAAAAACTGTTTTTT. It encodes CASTPGGEKLFF.

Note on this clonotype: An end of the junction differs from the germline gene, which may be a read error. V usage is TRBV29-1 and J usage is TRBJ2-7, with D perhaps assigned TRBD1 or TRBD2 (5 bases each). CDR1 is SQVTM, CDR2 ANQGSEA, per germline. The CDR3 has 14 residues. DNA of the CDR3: TGCAGCGTTTCCTCCTGGGGGTCTCAGGGCGAGCAGTATTTC. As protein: CSVSSWGSQGEQYF.

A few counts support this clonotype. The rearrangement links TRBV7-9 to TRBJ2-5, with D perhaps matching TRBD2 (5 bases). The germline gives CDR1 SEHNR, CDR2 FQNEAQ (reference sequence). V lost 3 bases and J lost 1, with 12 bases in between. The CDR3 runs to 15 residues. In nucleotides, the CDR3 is TGTGCCAGCAGCTTCGAGGGCCAGCTCCAAGAGACCCAGTACTTC. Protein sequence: CASSFEGQLQETQYF.

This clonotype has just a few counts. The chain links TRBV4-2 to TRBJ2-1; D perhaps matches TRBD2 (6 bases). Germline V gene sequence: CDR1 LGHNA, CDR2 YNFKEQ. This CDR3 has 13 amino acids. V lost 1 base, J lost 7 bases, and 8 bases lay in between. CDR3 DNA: TGTGCCAGCAGCCAAGGGGGGGTTAATGAGCAGTTCTTC. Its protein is CASSQGGVNEQFF.

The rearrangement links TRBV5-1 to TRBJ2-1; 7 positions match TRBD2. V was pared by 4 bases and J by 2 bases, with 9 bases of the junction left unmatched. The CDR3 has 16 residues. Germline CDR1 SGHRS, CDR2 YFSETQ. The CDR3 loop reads CASSKFGGRAYNEQFF. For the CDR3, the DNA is TGCGCCAGCAGCAAGTTCGGGGGGAGAGCCTACAATGAGCAGTTCTTC.

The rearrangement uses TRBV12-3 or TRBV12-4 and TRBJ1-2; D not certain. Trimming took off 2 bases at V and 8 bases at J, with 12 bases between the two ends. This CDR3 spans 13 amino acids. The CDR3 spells CASSLFAGHGYTF. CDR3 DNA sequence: TGTGCCAGCAGTTTATTTGCCGGGCACGGCTACACCTTC.

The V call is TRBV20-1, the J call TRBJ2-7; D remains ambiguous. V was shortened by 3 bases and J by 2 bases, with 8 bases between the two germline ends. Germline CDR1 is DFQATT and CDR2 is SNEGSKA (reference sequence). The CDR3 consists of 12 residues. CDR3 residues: CSASSGAYEQYF. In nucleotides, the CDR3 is TGCAGTGCTAGCTCAGGAGCCTACGAGCAGTACTTC.

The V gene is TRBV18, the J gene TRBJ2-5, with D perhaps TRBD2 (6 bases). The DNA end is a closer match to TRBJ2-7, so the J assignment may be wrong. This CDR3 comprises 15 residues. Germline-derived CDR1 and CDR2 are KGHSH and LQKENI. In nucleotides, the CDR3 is TGTGCCAGCTCACCATATCGGACACGGGGGAGCGAGCAGTACTTC. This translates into CASSPYRTRGSEQYF.

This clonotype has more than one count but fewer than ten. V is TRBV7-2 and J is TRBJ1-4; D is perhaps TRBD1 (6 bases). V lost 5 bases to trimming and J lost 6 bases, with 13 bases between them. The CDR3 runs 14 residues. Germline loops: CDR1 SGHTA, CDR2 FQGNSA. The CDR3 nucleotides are TGTGCCAGCAGCAGTCGGGGGCGCGATGAAAAACTGTTTTTT. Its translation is CASSSRGRDEKLFF. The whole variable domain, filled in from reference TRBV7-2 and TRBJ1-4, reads GAGVSQSPSNKVTEKGKDVELRCDPISGHTALYWYRQSLGQGLEFLIYFQGNSAPDKSGLPSDRFSAERTGGSVSTLTIQRTQQEDSAVYLCASSSRGRDEKLFFGSGTQLSVL.

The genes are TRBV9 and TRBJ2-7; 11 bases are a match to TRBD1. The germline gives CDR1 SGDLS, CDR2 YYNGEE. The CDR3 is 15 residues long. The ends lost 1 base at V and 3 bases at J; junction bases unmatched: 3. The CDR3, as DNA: TGTGCCAGCAGCGTAAGGGACAGGGGGGGCTACGAGCAGTACTTC. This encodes CASSVRDRGGYEQYF.

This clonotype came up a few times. DNA for the CDR3: TGTGCCAGCAGCGAGGGGGGTCGACGGACCTACAATGAGCAGTTCTTC. It yields the protein CASSEGGRRTYNEQFF. The chain combines TRBV9 with TRBJ2-1; D is tentatively TRBD1 or TRBD2 (6 bases each). The length of the CDR3 is 16 residues. Trimming removed 3 bases from V and 2 bases from J, with 15 bases in between. Germline V gene data show CDR1 as SGDLS and CDR2 as YYNGEE.